This TCR beta chain emerged from a study of T cell responses to AZD1222 COVID-19 vaccine. Study-level results: Spike-specific TCR breadth and depth were elevated following two AZD1222 doses. In the spike-specific TCR repertoire, nearly half reportedly target unmutated variant regions.

Clones were sequenced by immunoSEQ multiplex PCR, and TCRdb holds only the in-frame ones, with some missing. The table lists 95,000 to 150,000 clones, roughly 88% of them singletons. The V and J ends lost 2 bases and 4 bases respectively, with 14 bases between them. Per germline, CDR1 KGHSH and CDR2 LQKENI. The CDR3 spans 15 residues. About this clone: The antigen remains undetermined.

The V call is TRBV18, the J call TRBJ1-2; D is perhaps TRBD1 (5 bases). The specimen was peripheral blood, collected on day 0 of AZD1222 vaccination. The clonotype originates from an adult in good health. The CDR3 bases are TGTGCCAGCTCACCATCGGCAGGGCTACGCTATGGCTACACCTTC. It yields the protein CASSPSAGLRYGYTF.